The present TCR beta chain was sequenced within a study of regulatory T cells in long-lasting Graves disease. This clonotype occurred a few times. One junction end does not reproduce the germline sequence, and a read error may be involved. Germline-derived CDR1 and CDR2 are GTSNPN and SVGIG (reference sequence). This CDR3 contains 11 residues. The time point denotes: newly diagnosed GD, antithyroid drugs for less than 3 months. Preparation of the TCR library used RNA extracted from PBMCs. An endocrinology unit in Xi'an, China, supplied the patients. The collection involved drawing nine milliliters of peripheral blood into EDTA tubes. With iRepertoire HTBI primers and Arm-PCR of CDR3 regions, TCR beta libraries were built. TCRdb analysed the multiplex PCR reads with MiXCR anew, one entry per CDR3 protein. The sample carries under 700,000 distinct CDR3 sequences, around 15% recorded once. These data were also filed under a second study, of T cells in Graves' hyperthyroidism and ophthalmopathy. According to that study: Stable Graves' hyperthyroidism denoted no ophthalmopathy progression over 18 months. HTBI primers were employed in a first-round RT-PCR of the TCR CDR3.

The gene calls are TRBV30 and TRBJ1-1; D not resolved. The receptor was derived from a woman aged 40-60 years with Graves disease. The sequenced sample was peripheral blood mononuclear cells (PBMCs), obtained at new diagnosis, from a patient treated with antithyroid drugs. The CDR3 protein is CARRRNTEAFF. CDR3 DNA sequence: TGTGCCCGGAGGAGGAACACTGAAGCTTTCTTT. Filled out from reference TRBV30 and TRBJ1-1, the complete variable domain reads SQTIHQWPATLVQPVGSPLSLECTVEGTSNPNLYWYRQAAGRGLQLLFYSVGIGQISSEVPQNLSASRPQDRQFILSSKKLLLSDSGFYLCARRRNTEAFFGQGTRLTVV.